Following are 18 T cell receptor beta chains from one sample sequenced in a study of T cells in tuberculosis. Noted time point: new active TB diagnosis, blood taken before or within 7 days of starting treatment. The method was immunoSEQ multiplex PCR; TCRdb's version includes in-frame clones alone and lacks a portion of them. The sample contains more than 35,000 clones, approximately 94% of which appear only once. The sequences come from PBMCs, collected at tuberculosis diagnosis. The receptors were sampled from an adult with tuberculosis.

CDR3 coding DNA: TGTGCCAGCAGCGGGGACAGGGGGGCAACTAATGAAAAACTGTTTTTT. This sequence encodes CASSGDRGATNEKLFF. The chain recombines TRBV5-6 with TRBJ1-4; 11 nucleotides match TRBD1. The V and J ends lost 4 bases and 0 bases, in that order; junction bases with no gene match: 2. Germline V gene lookup returns CDR1 SGHDT and CDR2 YYEEEE. This CDR3 is 16 amino acids long.

The chain employs TRBV27 and TRBJ2-2; no definite D call. The germline V and J ends were trimmed by 1 base and 0 bases, with 12 bases remaining between them. The CDR3 contains 17 residues. The germline CDR1 and CDR2 sequences are MNHEY and SMNVEV (reference sequence). The CDR3 bases are TGTGCCAGCAGTTTATTATTTCCCAGCGCGAACACCGGGGAGCTGTTTTTT. Translating it yields CASSLLFPSANTGELFF.

The chain uses TRBV14 and TRBJ1-1; D might be TRBD1 (6 bases). V was trimmed by 0 bases and J by 1 base, leaving 12 bases between them. The V gene's germline CDR1 is SGHDN and CDR2 FVKESK. CDR3 length: 16 residues. The CDR3 DNA reads as TGTGCCAGCAGCCAAGATGGGGCGGGGGCGAACACTGAAGCTTTCTTT. This translates into CASSQDGAGANTEAFF.

V gene TRBV6-5 combines with J gene TRBJ1-1; D may be TRBD1 (6 bases). Germline CDR1 is MNHEY and CDR2 is SVGAGI. V dropped 4 bases and J dropped 5 bases, with 11 bases sitting between them. The CDR3 length is 13 residues. CDR3 loop: CASSLTGRTEAFF. The CDR3 bases are TGTGCCAGCAGTTTGACAGGTCGGACTGAAGCTTTCTTT.

The CDR3 here is CASSSKGLRGDTQYF. CDR3 DNA sequence: TGTGCCAGCAGCTCAAAAGGCCTCCGGGGGGATACGCAGTATTTT. V is TRBV6-5 and J is TRBJ2-3, with D maybe TRBD2 (6 bases). Trimming pared 6 bases from V and 6 bases from J, leaving 19 bases between. Germline values: CDR1 MNHEY, CDR2 SVGAGI. CDR3 length: 15 residues.

This chain uses TRBV6-5 with TRBJ1-1; D may be TRBD1 (5 bases). The CDR3 totals 12 residues. Deletions cut 4 bases from V and 5 bases from J, with 8 bases between. Per germline, CDR1 MNHEY and CDR2 SVGAGI. The CDR3 loop reads CASSWGGTEAFF. CDR3 in DNA: TGTGCCAGCAGTTGGGGGGGGACTGAAGCTTTCTTT.

J is TRBJ1-3 and V is TRBV18; 8 bases are a match to TRBD1. J gave up 0 bases and V 5 bases, and 3 bases lay outside the gene matches. The CDR3 spans 15 residues. Germline V gene sequence: CDR1 KGHSH, CDR2 LQKENI. CDR3 region: CASSKDRDSGNTIYF. The CDR3 DNA reads as TGTGCCAGCTCAAAGGACAGGGACTCTGGAAACACCATATATTTT.

The J gene is TRBJ2-7, the V gene TRBV25-1; no firm D call. Per the germline V gene, CDR1 is MGHDK and CDR2 is SYGVNS. Trimming removed 1 base from V and 3 bases from J, with 7 bases in between. The CDR3 runs to 13 residues. This chain's CDR3 is CASSEFNNYEQYF. For the CDR3, the DNA is TGTGCCAGCAGTGAATTCAACAACTACGAGCAGTACTTC.

V is TRBV14 and J is TRBJ1-1; perhaps TRBD1 as D (5 bases). The germline gives CDR1 SGHDN, CDR2 FVKESK. This CDR3 is built from 15 residues. Trimming stripped 0 bases from V and 7 bases from J, with 15 bases between. The CDR3, as DNA: TGTGCCAGCAGCCAAGAGTGGCTTACAGGCAGTGAAGCTTTCTTT. Translation: CASSQEWLTGSEAFF. The variable domain in full, with the rest retrieved from reference TRBV14 and TRBJ1-1, is EAGVTQFPSHSVIEKGQTVTLRCDPISGHDNLYWYRRVMGKEIKFLLHFVKESKQDESGMPNNRFLAERTGGTYSTLKVQPAELEDSGVYFCASSQEWLTGSEAFFGQGTRLTVV.

This chain joins TRBV28 and TRBJ2-3; TRBD2 aligns across 12 bases. Losses at the gene ends were 6 bases for V and 4 bases for J; bases not matched to a gene: 5. The CDR3 is 15 residues long. Germline V gene lookup returns CDR1 MDHEN and CDR2 SYDVKM. CDR3 sequence (DNA): TGTGCCAGCAGAAGGACTAGCGGGGATCCAGATACGCAGTATTTT. It translates to CASRRTSGDPDTQYF. Using reference TRBV28 and TRBJ2-3 for the parts outside the CDR3, the full variable domain is DVKVTQSSRYLVKRTGEKVFLECVQDMDHENMFWYRQDPGLGLRLIYFSYDVKMKEKGDIPEGYSVSREKKERFSLILESASTNQTSMYLCASRRTSGDPDTQYFGPGTRLTVL.

The rearrangement uses TRBV6-5 and TRBJ2-2, with D perhaps matching TRBD2 (6 bases). There are 16 residues in the CDR3. The germline V and J ends were trimmed by 2 bases and 4 bases, with 14 bases remaining between them. CDR1 and CDR2 (germline): MNHEY, SVGAGI. CDR3 coding DNA: TGTGCCAGCAGTTACGGCGGGGTTCAATTCACCGGGGAGCTGTTTTTT. Its protein is CASSYGGVQFTGELFF.

The rearrangement uses TRBV10-1 and TRBJ2-3, with D perhaps matching TRBD2 (6 bases). CDR1 and CDR2 from the germline V gene are WNHNN and SYGVQD (reference sequence). V shed 3 bases and J shed 5 bases, with 12 bases lying between them. CDR3 length: 14 amino acids. This CDR3 is CASSDTWGEDTQYF. The CDR3 DNA reads as TGCGCCAGCAGTGACACTTGGGGGGAAGATACGCAGTATTTT.

The rearrangement uses TRBV28 and TRBJ2-7; weak D call: TRBD1 (5 bases). The CDR3 loop spans 12 amino acids. Trimming cost V 4 bases and J 3 bases, with 7 bases left between them. From germline, CDR1 is MDHEN and CDR2 SYDVKM. The CDR3 reads CASSSTVYEQYF. The CDR3 bases are TGTGCCAGCAGTTCGACAGTCTACGAGCAGTACTTC.

The chain is built from TRBV27 and TRBJ2-1; the match to TRBD1 covers 9 bases. Trimming cost V 1 base and J 5 bases; bases outside gene matches: 9. In germline, CDR1 is MNHEY, CDR2 SMNVEV (reference sequence). This CDR3 is 17 amino acids long. The DNA of the CDR3 is TGTGCCAGCAGTTTATTAGGGACAGGGACCATCCACAATGAGCAGTTCTTC. Protein: CASSLLGTGTIHNEQFF.

The chain combines TRBV13 with TRBJ2-3; D call uncertain. This CDR3 has 15 amino acids. The V end lost 1 base, the J end lost 3 bases, and 11 bases lay between the germline ends. Per the germline V gene, CDR1 is PRHDT and CDR2 is FYEKMQ (reference sequence). The CDR3 DNA follows: TGTGCCAGCAGCTTAGCCAGGATCCAGACAGATACGCAGTATTTT. Its protein product is CASSLARIQTDTQYF.

The gene calls are TRBV28 and TRBJ2-5; D is unclear. This CDR3 contains 13 residues. Germline V gives CDR1 MDHEN, CDR2 SYDVKM. Trimming pared 5 bases from V and 2 bases from J, leaving 9 bases between. The CDR3 nucleotides read TGTGCCAGCAGTGTACAGTTACAAGAGACCCAGTACTTC. This translates into CASSVQLQETQYF.

The V and J genes are TRBV5-8 and TRBJ1-1; 8 nucleotides line up with TRBD1. Germline lookup yields CDR1 SGHTS and CDR2 YDEGEE. CDR3 length: 17 residues. J lost 0 bases, V lost 1 base, and 8 bases had no gene match. In nucleotides, the CDR3 is TGTGCCAGCAGCTTGACAGGGGGAATGGGCATGAACACTGAAGCTTTCTTT. This codes for CASSLTGGMGMNTEAFF.

The chain has TRBV4-1 and TRBJ2-1, with 11 bases fitting TRBD2. CDR3 size: 17 residues. Germline V CDR1 and CDR2: MGHRA, YSYEKL. Germline trimming cut 1 base from V and 9 bases from J; bases unmatched to any gene: 11. The CDR3 nucleotides read TGCGCCAGCAGCCAAGTACCCACTAGCGGGGGAATGTCTGAGCAGTTCTTC. Amino acid sequence: CASSQVPTSGGMSEQFF.